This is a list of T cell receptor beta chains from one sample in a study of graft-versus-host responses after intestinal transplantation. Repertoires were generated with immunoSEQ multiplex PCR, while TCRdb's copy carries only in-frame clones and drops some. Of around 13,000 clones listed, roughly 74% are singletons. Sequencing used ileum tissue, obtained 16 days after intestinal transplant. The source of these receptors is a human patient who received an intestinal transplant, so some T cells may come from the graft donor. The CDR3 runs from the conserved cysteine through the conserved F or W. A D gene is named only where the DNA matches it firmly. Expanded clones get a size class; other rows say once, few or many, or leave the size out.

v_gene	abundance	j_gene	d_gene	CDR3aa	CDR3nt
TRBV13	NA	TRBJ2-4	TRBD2	CASSAGGLAGGLAKNIQYF	TGTGCCAGCAGCGCCGGGGGACTAGCGGGGGGGCTGGCCAAAAACATTCAGTACTTC
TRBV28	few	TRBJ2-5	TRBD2	CASSPLAGVWETQYF	TGTGCCAGCAGTCCACTAGCGGGAGTTTGGGAGACCCAGTACTTC
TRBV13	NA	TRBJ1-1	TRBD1	CASTFRGMNTEAFF	TGTGCCAGCACCTTCAGGGGGATGAACACTGAAGCTTTCTTT
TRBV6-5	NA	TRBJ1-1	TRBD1	CASSYSFQQGEAFF	TGTGCCAGCAGTTACTCCTTTCAACAGGGGGAGGCTTTCTTT
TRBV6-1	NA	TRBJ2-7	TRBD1	CASSEHSGTGDHEQYF	TGTGCCAGCAGTGAACACTCCGGGACAGGGGACCACGAGCAGTACTTC
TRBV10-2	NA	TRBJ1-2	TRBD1	CASSPGQGNGYTF	TGCGCCAGCAGCCCGGGACAGGGTAATGGCTACACCTTC
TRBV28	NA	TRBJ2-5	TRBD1	CATYDREETQYF	TGTGCCACCTACGACAGGGAGGAGACCCAGTACTTC
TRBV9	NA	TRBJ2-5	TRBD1	CASSEDGTGQETQYF	TGTGCCAGCAGCGAGGATGGGACAGGGCAAGAGACCCAGTACTTC
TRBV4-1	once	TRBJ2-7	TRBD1	CASSLGQGVHEQYF	TGCGCCAGCAGCCTCGGACAGGGGGTCCACGAGCAGTACTTC
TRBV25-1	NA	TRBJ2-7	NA	CASSESKEYYEQYF	TGTGCCAGCAGTGAATCTAAAGAATACTACGAGCAGTACTTC
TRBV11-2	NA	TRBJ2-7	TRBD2	CASSSGPTYEQYF	TGTGCCAGCAGTAGCGGGCCTACCTACGAGCAGTACTTC
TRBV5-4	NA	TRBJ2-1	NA	CASSRYSTTGLNEQFF	TGTGCCAGCAGCCGCTACTCCACCACAGGCTTGAATGAGCAGTTCTTC
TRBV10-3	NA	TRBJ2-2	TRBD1	CATRQGLKDTGELFF	TGTGCCACGCGACAGGGATTAAAAGACACCGGGGAGCTGTTTTTT